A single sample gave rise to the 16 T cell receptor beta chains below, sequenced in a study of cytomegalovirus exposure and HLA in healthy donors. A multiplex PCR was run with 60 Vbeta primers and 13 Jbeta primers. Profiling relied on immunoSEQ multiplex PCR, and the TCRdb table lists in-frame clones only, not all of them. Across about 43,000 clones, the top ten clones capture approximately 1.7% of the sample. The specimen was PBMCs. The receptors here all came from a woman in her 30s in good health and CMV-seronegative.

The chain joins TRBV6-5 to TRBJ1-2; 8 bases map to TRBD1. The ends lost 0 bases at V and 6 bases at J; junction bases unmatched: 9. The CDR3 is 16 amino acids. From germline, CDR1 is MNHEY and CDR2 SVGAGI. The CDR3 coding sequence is TGTGCCAGCAGTTACTCGGGGGCAGGGGGCGTCAATGGCTACACCTTC. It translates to CASSYSGAGGVNGYTF.

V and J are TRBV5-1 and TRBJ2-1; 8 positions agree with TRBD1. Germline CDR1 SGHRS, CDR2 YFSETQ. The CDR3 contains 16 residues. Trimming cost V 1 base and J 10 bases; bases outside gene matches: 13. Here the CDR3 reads CASSLSQGASYSEQFF. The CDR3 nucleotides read TGCGCCAGCAGCTTGTCTCAGGGGGCGTCCTATTCGGAGCAGTTCTTC. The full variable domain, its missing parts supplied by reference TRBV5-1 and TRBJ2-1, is KAGVTQTPRYLIKTRGQQVTLSCSPISGHRSVSWYQQTPGQGLQFLFEYFSETQRNKGNFPGRFSGRQFSNSRSEMNVSTLELGDSALYLCASSLSQGASYSEQFFGPGTRLTVL.

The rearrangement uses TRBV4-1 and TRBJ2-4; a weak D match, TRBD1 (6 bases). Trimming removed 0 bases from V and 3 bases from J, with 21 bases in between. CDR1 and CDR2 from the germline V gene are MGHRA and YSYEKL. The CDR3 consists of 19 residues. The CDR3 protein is CASSQDNKQGWVGKNIQYF. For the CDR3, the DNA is TGCGCCAGCAGCCAAGACAATAAACAGGGCTGGGTCGGCAAAAACATTCAGTACTTC.

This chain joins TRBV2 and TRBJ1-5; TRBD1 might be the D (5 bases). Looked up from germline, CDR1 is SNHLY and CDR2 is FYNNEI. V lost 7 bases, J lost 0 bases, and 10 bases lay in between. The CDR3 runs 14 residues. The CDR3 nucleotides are TGTGCCAGCAAATGGGGCAATAGCAATCAGCCCCAGCATTTT. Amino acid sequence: CASKWGNSNQPQHF.

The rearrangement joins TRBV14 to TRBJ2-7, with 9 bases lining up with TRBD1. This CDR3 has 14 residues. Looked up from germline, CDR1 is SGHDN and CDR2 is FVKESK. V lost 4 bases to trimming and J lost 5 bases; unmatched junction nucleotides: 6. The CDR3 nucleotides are TGTGCCAGCAGCCGGGCGACAGGGGGAAACGAGCAGTACTTC. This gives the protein CASSRATGGNEQYF.

The CDR3 DNA reads TGTGCCAGCAGGGCATGGACAGGGGGTACGGTCACTGAAGCTTTCTTT. Protein product: CASRAWTGGTVTEAFF. This chain joins TRBV2 and TRBJ1-1; 10 bases are a match to TRBD1. Germline V CDR1 and CDR2: SNHLY, FYNNEI. The J segment lost 4 bases and the V segment lost 6 bases, leaving 11 bases of the junction unmatched. The CDR3 consists of 16 residues.

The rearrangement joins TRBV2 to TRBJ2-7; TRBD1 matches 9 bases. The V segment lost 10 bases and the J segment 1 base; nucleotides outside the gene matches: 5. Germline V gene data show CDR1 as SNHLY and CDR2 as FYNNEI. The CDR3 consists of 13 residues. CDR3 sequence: CAKGTGRSYEQYF. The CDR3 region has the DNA TGTGCCAAGGGGACAGGGAGGTCCTACGAGCAGTACTTC.

The CDR3 coding sequence is TGTGCCAGCAGCGTATCCCCTAACACTGAAGCTTTCTTT. It yields the protein CASSVSPNTEAFF. The chain employs TRBV9 and TRBJ1-1; D uncertain. The ends were cut back, 1 base at V and 2 bases at J, with 6 bases in the middle. Germline lookup yields CDR1 SGDLS and CDR2 YYNGEE. CDR3 size: 13 residues. The whole variable domain, remainder taken from reference TRBV9 and TRBJ1-1, is DSGVTQTPKHLITATGQRVTLRCSPRSGDLSVYWYQQSLDQGLQFLIQYYNGEERAKGNILERFSAQQFPDLHSELNLSSLELGDSALYFCASSVSPNTEAFFGQGTRLTVV.

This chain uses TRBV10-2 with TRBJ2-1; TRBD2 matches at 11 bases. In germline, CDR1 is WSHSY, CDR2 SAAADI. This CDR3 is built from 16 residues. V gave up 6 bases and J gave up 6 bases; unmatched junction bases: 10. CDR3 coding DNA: TGCGCCAGCAGGCTTCCTAGCGGGAGGTCCGCCAATGAGCAGTTCTTC. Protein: CASRLPSGRSANEQFF.

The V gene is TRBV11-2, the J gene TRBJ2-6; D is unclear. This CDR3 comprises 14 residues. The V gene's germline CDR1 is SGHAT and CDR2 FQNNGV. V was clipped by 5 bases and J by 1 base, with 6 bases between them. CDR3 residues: CASSALSGANVLTF. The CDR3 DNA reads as TGTGCCAGCAGCGCCCTATCTGGGGCCAACGTCCTGACTTTC.

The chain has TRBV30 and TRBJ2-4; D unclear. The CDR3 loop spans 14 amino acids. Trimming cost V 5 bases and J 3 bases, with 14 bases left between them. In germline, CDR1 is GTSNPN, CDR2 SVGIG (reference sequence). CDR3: CAWGLNLGKNIQYF. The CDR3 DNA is TGTGCCTGGGGCCTTAACCTAGGCAAAAACATTCAGTACTTC.

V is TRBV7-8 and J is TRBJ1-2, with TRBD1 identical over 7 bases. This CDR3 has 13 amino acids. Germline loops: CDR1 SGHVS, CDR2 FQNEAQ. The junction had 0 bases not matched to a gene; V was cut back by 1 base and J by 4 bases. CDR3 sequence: CASSLGDSYGYTF. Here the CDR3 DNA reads TGTGCCAGCAGCTTAGGGGACAGCTATGGCTACACCTTC.

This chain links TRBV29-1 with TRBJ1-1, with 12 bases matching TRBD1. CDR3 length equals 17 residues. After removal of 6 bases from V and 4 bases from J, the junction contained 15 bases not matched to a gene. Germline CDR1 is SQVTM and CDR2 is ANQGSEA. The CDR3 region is CSVPKRGTGGGSTEAFF. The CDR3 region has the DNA TGCAGCGTCCCGAAGCGCGGGACAGGGGGCGGGAGCACTGAAGCTTTCTTT.

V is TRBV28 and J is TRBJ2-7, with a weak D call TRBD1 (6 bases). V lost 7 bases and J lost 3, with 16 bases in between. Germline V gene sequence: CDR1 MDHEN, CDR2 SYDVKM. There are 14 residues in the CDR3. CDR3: CASTLTGQSYEQYF. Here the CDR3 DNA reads TGTGCCAGCACCCTAACTGGACAGAGCTACGAGCAGTACTTC.

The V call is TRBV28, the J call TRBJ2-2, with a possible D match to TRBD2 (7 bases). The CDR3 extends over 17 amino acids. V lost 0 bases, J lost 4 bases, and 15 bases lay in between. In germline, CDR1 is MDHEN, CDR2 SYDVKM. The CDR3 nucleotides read TGTGCCAGCAGTTTATGCAGGGGAGGGGCGTGCACCGGGGAGCTGTTTTTT. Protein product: CASSLCRGGACTGELFF.

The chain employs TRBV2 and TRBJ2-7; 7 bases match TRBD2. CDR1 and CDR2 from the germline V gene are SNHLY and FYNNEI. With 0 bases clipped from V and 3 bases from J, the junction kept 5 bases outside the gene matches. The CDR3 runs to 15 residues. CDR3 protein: CASSEAREIGYEQYF. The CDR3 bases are TGTGCCAGCAGTGAAGCGCGGGAGATTGGCTACGAGCAGTACTTC.